A selection of T cell receptor beta chains follows, all from one sample in a study of cytomegalovirus exposure and HLA in healthy donors. TCRdb's copy holds only in-frame clones and misses some; the assay was immunoSEQ multiplex PCR. The sample lists approximately 100,000 clones, more than 75% occurring once. Sequencing used PBMCs. The receptor set was obtained from a woman aged 50 to 60 in good health and CMV-seropositive. Each CDR3 is given with its conserved first and last residue. The D gene is left open where the match is weak. Clone size is shown for a subset of rows, as once, few, many or a class of expanded clone.

d_gene: .
j_gene: TRBJ2-1
v_gene: TRBV6-1
abundance: .
CDR3aa: CASSEGPEQFF
CDR3nt: TGTGCCAGCAGTGAAGGGCCGGAGCAGTTCTTC

d_gene: TRBD2
j_gene: TRBJ2-1
v_gene: TRBV19
abundance: few
CDR3aa: CASSIGRGRIAYNEQFF
CDR3nt: TGTGCCAGTAGTATAGGGCGCGGGAGAATTGCCTACAATGAGCAGTTCTTC

d_gene: .
j_gene: TRBJ2-5
v_gene: TRBV5-1
abundance: few
CDR3aa: CASSGSGQETQYF
CDR3nt: TGCGCCAGCAGCGGTAGCGGTCAAGAGACCCAGTACTTC

d_gene: .
j_gene: TRBJ1-2
v_gene: TRBV6-1
abundance: .
CDR3aa: CASSAEGGVSTYGYTF
CDR3nt: TGTGCCAGCAGTGCCGAGGGGGGGGTATCCACCTATGGCTACACCTTC

d_gene: .
j_gene: TRBJ2-7
v_gene: TRBV7-9
abundance: few
CDR3aa: CASASVEQYF
CDR3nt: TGTGCCAGCGCATCGGTCGAGCAGTACTTC

d_gene: TRBD1
j_gene: TRBJ1-6
v_gene: TRBV25-1
abundance: .
CDR3aa: CASSESGRGMGSPLHF
CDR3nt: TGTGCCAGCAGTGAATCAGGCAGGGGGATGGGTTCACCCCTCCACTTT

d_gene: TRBD1
j_gene: TRBJ1-2
v_gene: TRBV7-9
abundance: .
CDR3aa: CASTLTGGDSNGYTF
CDR3nt: TGTGCCAGCACACTCACAGGGGGCGACTCAAATGGCTACACCTTC

d_gene: TRBD1
j_gene: TRBJ1-2
v_gene: TRBV2
abundance: .
CDR3aa: CASSVGQALLNYGYTF
CDR3nt: TGTGCCAGCAGCGTAGGACAGGCCCTCCTTAACTATGGCTACACCTTC

d_gene: .
j_gene: TRBJ1-6
v_gene: TRBV5-6
abundance: few
CDR3aa: CASSLVGASYNSPLHF
CDR3nt: TGTGCCAGCAGCTTGGTGGGAGCCTCCTATAATTCACCCCTCCACTTT

d_gene: TRBD1
j_gene: TRBJ1-2
v_gene: TRBV19
abundance: .
CDR3aa: CASSVGQGSYGYTF
CDR3nt: TGTGCCAGTAGTGTCGGACAGGGTTCGTATGGCTACACCTTC

d_gene: TRBD1
j_gene: TRBJ2-2
v_gene: TRBV2
abundance: .
CDR3aa: CASAPDRATGELFF
CDR3nt: TGTGCCAGCGCCCCGGACAGGGCAACCGGGGAGCTGTTTTTT

d_gene: .
j_gene: TRBJ2-1
v_gene: TRBV4-1
abundance: once
CDR3aa: CASSQGSRGDSYNEQFF
CDR3nt: TGCGCCAGCAGCCAAGGGTCCAGGGGGGACTCCTACAATGAGCAGTTCTTC

d_gene: .
j_gene: TRBJ2-3
v_gene: TRBV5-1
abundance: .
CDR3aa: CASSLTPRRVPDTQYF
CDR3nt: TGCGCCAGCAGCTTGACCCCTAGGCGGGTCCCAGATACGCAGTATTTT

d_gene: .
j_gene: TRBJ2-3
v_gene: TRBV7-2
abundance: .
CDR3aa: CASSPGPGTSTDTQYF
CDR3nt: TGTGCCAGCAGCCCTGGACCCGGGACATCCACAGATACGCAGTATTTT

d_gene: .
j_gene: TRBJ2-2
v_gene: TRBV7-9
abundance: .
CDR3aa: CASSLPSSAVDTGELFF
CDR3nt: TGTGCCAGCAGCTTACCTAGTTCGGCCGTCGACACCGGGGAGCTGTTTTTT

d_gene: TRBD1
j_gene: TRBJ1-3
v_gene: TRBV6-1
abundance: .
CDR3aa: CASSEGRGYTIYF
CDR3nt: TGTGCCAGCAGTGAAGGCAGGGGGTACACCATATATTTT

d_gene: TRBD2
j_gene: TRBJ2-1
v_gene: TRBV19
abundance: .
CDR3aa: CASSRSGGSLREQFF
CDR3nt: TGTGCCAGTAGCCGGAGTGGCGGGAGCCTGCGTGAGCAGTTCTTC

d_gene: .
j_gene: TRBJ1-2
v_gene: TRBV6-1
abundance: .
CDR3aa: CASSEIQGFGGGYTF
CDR3nt: TGTGCCAGCAGTGAGATACAGGGATTTGGGGGTGGCTACACCTTC

d_gene: .
j_gene: TRBJ2-2
v_gene: TRBV6-6
abundance: once
CDR3aa: CASIQGKRTGELFF
CDR3nt: TGTGCCAGTATACAGGGAAAGAGGACCGGGGAGCTGTTTTTT

d_gene: .
j_gene: TRBJ1-1
v_gene: TRBV14
abundance: .
CDR3aa: CASSQGGPEAFF
CDR3nt: TGTGCCAGCAGCCAAGGAGGGCCTGAAGCTTTCTTT

d_gene: .
j_gene: TRBJ1-6
v_gene: TRBV10-1
abundance: .
CDR3aa: CAAVKEKGDVNSPLHF
CDR3nt: TGCGCCGCAGTGAAGGAGAAGGGGGACGTTAATTCACCCCTCCACTTT

d_gene: TRBD2
j_gene: TRBJ2-7
v_gene: TRBV4-2
abundance: .
CDR3aa: CASSQDGTSNEQYF
CDR3nt: TGTGCCAGCAGCCAAGACGGGACTAGTAACGAGCAGTACTTC

d_gene: .
j_gene: TRBJ1-1
v_gene: TRBV30
abundance: .
CDR3aa: CAWCRGGNTEAFF
CDR3nt: TGTGCCTGGTGCCGGGGGGGCAACACTGAAGCTTTCTTT

d_gene: .
j_gene: TRBJ2-2
v_gene: TRBV15
abundance: .
CDR3aa: CATSRDPQKNTGELFF
CDR3nt: TGTGCCACCAGCAGAGATCCACAGAAAAACACCGGGGAGCTGTTTTTT

d_gene: TRBD1
j_gene: TRBJ1-1
v_gene: TRBV2
abundance: few
CDR3aa: CASNLIGQGGGAFF
CDR3nt: TGTGCCAGCAACCTAATTGGACAGGGTGGAGGAGCTTTCTTT

d_gene: .
j_gene: TRBJ1-2
v_gene: TRBV29-1
abundance: .
CDR3aa: CSAASRDLPRGEHGYTF
CDR3nt: TGCAGCGCCGCGTCCCGGGACTTACCTCGCGGGGAACATGGCTACACCTTC

d_gene: TRBD1
j_gene: TRBJ1-3
v_gene: TRBV18
abundance: few
CDR3aa: CASSRDRQGKNTIYF
CDR3nt: TGTGCCAGCTCACGCGATCGACAGGGCAAAAACACCATATATTTT

d_gene: .
j_gene: TRBJ2-5
v_gene: TRBV9
abundance: .
CDR3aa: CASSVGPGETQYF
CDR3nt: TGTGCCAGCAGCGTAGGCCCTGGCGAGACCCAGTACTTC

d_gene: .
j_gene: TRBJ1-1
v_gene: TRBV9
abundance: .
CDR3aa: CASSETPGTNTEAFF
CDR3nt: TGTGCCAGCAGCGAGACTCCCGGGACAAACACTGAAGCTTTCTTT

d_gene: .
j_gene: TRBJ2-1
v_gene: TRBV6-5
abundance: once
CDR3aa: CASQRGGRNEQFF
CDR3nt: TGTGCCAGCCAACGTGGGGGCAGGAATGAGCAGTTCTTC

d_gene: .
j_gene: TRBJ2-5
v_gene: TRBV7-2
abundance: few
CDR3aa: CASSLAPRTQYF
CDR3nt: TGTGCCAGCAGCTTGGCCCCAAGGACCCAGTACTTC

d_gene: .
j_gene: TRBJ2-7
v_gene: TRBV5-6
abundance: few
CDR3aa: CATGQGSREQYF
CDR3nt: TGTGCGACCGGGCAGGGGAGTCGCGAGCAGTACTTC

d_gene: TRBD1
j_gene: TRBJ2-1
v_gene: TRBV19
abundance: .
CDR3aa: CASSTTGVSDNEQFF
CDR3nt: TGTGCCAGTAGTACGACAGGGGTGTCCGACAATGAGCAGTTCTTC

d_gene: TRBD1
j_gene: TRBJ1-2
v_gene: TRBV27
abundance: .
CDR3aa: CASNPSHRGLFRYGYTF
CDR3nt: TGTGCCAGCAACCCCTCCCACAGGGGGCTGTTCCGCTATGGCTACACCTTC

d_gene: .
j_gene: TRBJ2-7
v_gene: TRBV21-1
abundance: .
CDR3aa: CASSKERVPLARSSYEQYF
CDR3nt: TGTGCCAGCAGCAAAGAACGGGTGCCTTTAGCGCGGAGCTCCTACGAGCAGTACTTC

d_gene: TRBD1
j_gene: TRBJ2-7
v_gene: TRBV7-6
abundance: .
CDR3aa: CASSNPDRSYEQYF
CDR3nt: TGTGCCAGCAGCAACCCGGACAGGAGCTACGAGCAGTACTTC

d_gene: TRBD2
j_gene: TRBJ2-1
v_gene: TRBV5-4
abundance: .
CDR3aa: CASSIRTSRQFF
CDR3nt: TGTGCCAGCAGCATCAGGACTAGTAGGCAGTTCTTC

d_gene: .
j_gene: TRBJ2-3
v_gene: TRBV9
abundance: few
CDR3aa: CASSVGSYRARVTDTQYF
CDR3nt: TGTGCCAGCAGCGTAGGCAGTTACAGGGCGAGGGTCACAGATACGCAGTATTTT

d_gene: .
j_gene: TRBJ1-1
v_gene: TRBV2
abundance: .
CDR3aa: CASSQEDMNTEAFF
CDR3nt: TGTGCCAGCAGTCAGGAAGATATGAACACTGAAGCTTTCTTT

d_gene: TRBD1
j_gene: TRBJ2-7
v_gene: TRBV4-1
abundance: .
CDR3aa: CASSQNRDSNYEQYF
CDR3nt: TGCGCCAGCAGCCAAAACCGGGACAGCAACTACGAGCAGTACTTC

d_gene: TRBD2
j_gene: TRBJ2-7
v_gene: TRBV9
abundance: .
CDR3aa: CASSPGTSVAYEQYF
CDR3nt: TGTGCCAGCAGCCCTGGGACTAGCGTGGCCTACGAGCAGTACTTC

d_gene: .
j_gene: TRBJ1-1
v_gene: TRBV5-4
abundance: .
CDR3aa: CASSQEGGIATEAFF
CDR3nt: TGTGCCAGCAGTCAGGAGGGAGGGATAGCCACTGAAGCTTTCTTT